A selection of T cell receptor beta chains follows, all from one sample in a study of blood T cell repertoires in COVID-19. Produced via immunoSEQ multiplex PCR; TCRdb's table is partial and in-frame only. This sample yields 50,000 to 65,000 clones, of which around 86% are seen a single time; approximately 3% belongs to the top ten. Sequences were obtained from peripheral blood. The receptors stem from a man aged 50 to 60 with active COVID-19. Each CDR3 is given with its conserved first and last residue. The D gene is left open where the match is weak. Only part of the rows carry a size: once, few, many, or a class if the clone is expanded.

clone size,D gene,J gene,V gene,CDR3 DNA,CDR3 protein
NA,TRBD1,TRBJ2-7,TRBV7-9,TGTGCCAGCAGCGCGGTCCCGGGACAGTATGAGGTAGTCTACGAGCAGTACTTC,CASSAVPGQYEVVYEQYF
NA,TRBD1,TRBJ2-1,TRBV19,TGTGCCAGTAGCCGCGACAGGGATTACTACAATGAGCAGTTCTTC,CASSRDRDYYNEQFF
NA,TRBD1,TRBJ2-7,TRBV5-4,TGTGCCAGCAGCTCCGGGACAGGTTACGAGCAGTACTTC,CASSSGTGYEQYF
NA,NA,TRBJ2-1,TRBV11-2,TGTGCCAGCAGCTTAGGGGTTGGGGGGAATGAGCAGTTCTTC,CASSLGVGGNEQFF
NA,TRBD2,TRBJ2-5,TRBV4-2,TGTGCCAGCAGCCAAGAGTGGGAGGGAAGGAAGACCCAGTACTTC,CASSQEWEGRKTQYF
once,NA,TRBJ2-5,TRBV7-3,TGTGCCAGCAGCTTAAACGCGGGGACCCAGTACTTC,CASSLNAGTQYF
once,NA,TRBJ1-1,TRBV6-6,TGTGCCAGCAGTTACTCGCTGGGGGCTGGGGACACTGAAGCTTTCTTT,CASSYSLGAGDTEAFF
NA,TRBD1,TRBJ1-3,TRBV7-3,TGTGCCAGCAGCGACAGGACAGGTACCTCTGGAAACACCATATATTTT,CASSDRTGTSGNTIYF
NA,TRBD1,TRBJ2-2,TRBV5-1,TGCGCCAGCAGCTTGCCGGGACAGGGCACCGGGGAGCTGTTTTTT,CASSLPGQGTGELFF
NA,TRBD2,TRBJ2-1,TRBV10-2,TGCGCCAGCAGCCGGACTAGCGGGGGCTTCGGCAATGAGCAGTTCTTC,CASSRTSGGFGNEQFF
NA,TRBD1,TRBJ1-4,TRBV9,TGTGCCAGCAGCGAACAGGGGGCTGAACTGTTTTTT,CASSEQGAELFF
NA,NA,TRBJ2-1,TRBV29-1,TGCAGCGCCCGGACAGATCTGTACAATGAGCAGTTCTTC,CSARTDLYNEQFF
NA,TRBD2,TRBJ2-7,TRBV9,TGTGCCAGCAGCGTAGGCACTAGCGGGAGGACCTTTACCTACGAGCAGTACTTC,CASSVGTSGRTFTYEQYF
NA,TRBD2,TRBJ2-1,TRBV28,TGTGCCAGCAGTTCGGCTAGCGGAGGAGACAATGAGCAGTTCTTC,CASSSASGGDNEQFF
NA,NA,TRBJ2-3,TRBV7-2,TGTGCCAGCAGCTTAGCGTCGGGGGAGCCAGATACGCAGTATTTT,CASSLASGEPDTQYF
few,TRBD1,TRBJ2-7,TRBV7-9,TGTGCCAGCAACCTTGACCGGGACAGACCCTACGAGCAGTACTTC,CASNLDRDRPYEQYF
NA,NA,TRBJ1-1,TRBV6-6,TGTGCCAGCAGTCCCCCAAACAGGGACGGGGCGGGCACTGAAGCTTTCTTT,CASSPPNRDGAGTEAFF